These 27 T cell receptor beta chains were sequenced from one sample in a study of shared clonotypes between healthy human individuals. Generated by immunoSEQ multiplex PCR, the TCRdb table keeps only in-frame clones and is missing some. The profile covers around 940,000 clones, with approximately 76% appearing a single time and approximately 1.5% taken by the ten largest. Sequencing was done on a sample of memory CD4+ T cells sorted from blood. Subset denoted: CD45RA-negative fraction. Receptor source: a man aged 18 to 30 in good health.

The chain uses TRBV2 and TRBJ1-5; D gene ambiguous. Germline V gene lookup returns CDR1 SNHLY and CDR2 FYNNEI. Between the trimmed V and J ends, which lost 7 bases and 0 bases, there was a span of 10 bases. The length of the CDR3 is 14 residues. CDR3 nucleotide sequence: TGTGCCAGCAACATGGACGGTAGCAATCAGCCCCAGCATTTT. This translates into CASNMDGSNQPQHF.

The DNA for the CDR3 is TGTGCCTGGAGTCCCCGGGGGGGCAAGTCTGAAGCTTTCTTT. Encoded protein: CAWSPRGGKSEAFF. This chain joins TRBV30 and TRBJ1-1; a weak D match, TRBD1 (6 bases). This CDR3 region has 14 residues. V dropped 2 bases and J dropped 6 bases, with 16 bases sitting between them. In germline, CDR1 is GTSNPN, CDR2 SVGIG (reference sequence). Full variable domain (remainder filled in from reference TRBV30 and TRBJ1-1): SQTIHQWPATLVQPVGSPLSLECTVEGTSNPNLYWYRQAAGRGLQLLFYSVGIGQISSEVPQNLSASRPQDRQFILSSKKLLLSDSGFYLCAWSPRGGKSEAFFGQGTRLTVV.

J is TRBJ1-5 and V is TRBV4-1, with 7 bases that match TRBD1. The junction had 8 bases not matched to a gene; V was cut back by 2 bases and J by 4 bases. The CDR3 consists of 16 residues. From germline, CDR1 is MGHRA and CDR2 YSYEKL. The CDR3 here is CASSQPDRRGNQPQHF. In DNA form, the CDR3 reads TGCGCCAGCAGCCAACCGGACAGGAGAGGGAATCAGCCCCAGCATTTT.

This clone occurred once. CDR3 in DNA: TGTGCCAGCAGCCAAGACCCAACAGATACGCAGTATTTT. Translated: CASSQDPTDTQYF. The V gene is TRBV14, the J gene TRBJ2-3, with D uncertain. From germline, CDR1 is SGHDN and CDR2 FVKESK. V lost 0 bases to trimming and J lost 3 bases, with 4 bases between them. This CDR3 has 13 amino acids.

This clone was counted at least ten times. The CDR3 DNA follows: TGCGCCAGCAGTCAATCAACTGACAGCTGCCAGGGTTCACCCCTCCACTTT. It codes for CASSQSTDSCQGSPLHF. The chain employs TRBV23-1 and TRBJ1-6, with D possibly being TRBD1 (5 bases). TRBV23-1 is an open reading frame, and its role is uncertain. V lost 0 bases to trimming and J lost 9 bases, with 18 bases between them. The CDR3 runs to 17 residues.

In nucleotides, the CDR3 is TGCGCCAGCAGCCGAGACAGCTACTCCTACGAGCAGTACTTC. This sequence encodes CASSRDSYSYEQYF. The chain employs TRBV5-1 and TRBJ2-7, with a possible D match to TRBD1 (5 bases). CDR3 length: 14 residues. Germline lookup yields CDR1 SGHRS and CDR2 YFSETQ. V was shortened by 4 bases and J by 0 bases, with 11 bases between the two germline ends.

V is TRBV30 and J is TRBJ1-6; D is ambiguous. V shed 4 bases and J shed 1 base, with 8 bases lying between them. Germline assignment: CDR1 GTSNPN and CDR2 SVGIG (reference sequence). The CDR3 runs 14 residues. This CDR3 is CAWKVGSYNSPLHF. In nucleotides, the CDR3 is TGTGCCTGGAAGGTGGGATCCTATAATTCACCCCTCCACTTT.

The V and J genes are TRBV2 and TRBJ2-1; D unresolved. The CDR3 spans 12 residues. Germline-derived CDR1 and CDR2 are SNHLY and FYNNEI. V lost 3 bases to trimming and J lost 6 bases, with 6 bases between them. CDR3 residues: CASSESANEQFF. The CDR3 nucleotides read TGTGCCAGCAGTGAGTCAGCCAATGAGCAGTTCTTC.

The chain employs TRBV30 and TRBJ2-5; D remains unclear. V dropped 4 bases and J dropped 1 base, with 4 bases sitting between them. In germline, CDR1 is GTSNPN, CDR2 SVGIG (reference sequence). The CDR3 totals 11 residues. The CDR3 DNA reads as TGTGCCTGGAAAACCCAAGAGACCCAGTACTTC. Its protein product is CAWKTQETQYF.

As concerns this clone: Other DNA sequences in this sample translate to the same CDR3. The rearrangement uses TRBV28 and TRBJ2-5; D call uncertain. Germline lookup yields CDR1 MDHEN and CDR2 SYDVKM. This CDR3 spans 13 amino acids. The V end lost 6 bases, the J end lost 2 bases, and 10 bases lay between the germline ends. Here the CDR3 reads CASSLGGQETQYF. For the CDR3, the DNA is TGTGCCAGCAGCTTGGGCGGTCAAGAGACCCAGTACTTC.

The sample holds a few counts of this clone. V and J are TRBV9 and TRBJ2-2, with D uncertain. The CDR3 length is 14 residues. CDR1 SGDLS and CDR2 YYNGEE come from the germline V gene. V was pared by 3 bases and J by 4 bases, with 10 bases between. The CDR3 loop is CASSADPSTGELFF. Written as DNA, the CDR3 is TGTGCCAGCAGCGCGGACCCGAGCACCGGGGAGCTGTTTTTT.

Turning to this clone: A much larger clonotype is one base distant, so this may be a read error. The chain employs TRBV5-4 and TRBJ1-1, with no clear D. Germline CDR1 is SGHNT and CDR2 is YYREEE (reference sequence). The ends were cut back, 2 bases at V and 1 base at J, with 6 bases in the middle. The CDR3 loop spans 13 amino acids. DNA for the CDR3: TGTGCCAGCAGCTTTCAGGAGAACACTGAAGCTTTCTTT. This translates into CASSFQENTEAFF.

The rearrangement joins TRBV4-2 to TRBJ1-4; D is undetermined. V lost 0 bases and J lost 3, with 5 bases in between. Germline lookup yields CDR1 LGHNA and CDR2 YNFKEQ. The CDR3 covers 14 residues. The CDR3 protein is CASSQDKANEKLFF. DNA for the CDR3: TGTGCCAGCAGCCAAGATAAGGCTAATGAAAAACTGTTTTTT.

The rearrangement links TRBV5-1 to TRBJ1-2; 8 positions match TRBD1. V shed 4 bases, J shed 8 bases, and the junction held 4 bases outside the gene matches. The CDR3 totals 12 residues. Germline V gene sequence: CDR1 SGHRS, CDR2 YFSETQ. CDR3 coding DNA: TGCGCCAGCAGCCCGGACAGGGACGGCTACACCTTC. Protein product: CASSPDRDGYTF.

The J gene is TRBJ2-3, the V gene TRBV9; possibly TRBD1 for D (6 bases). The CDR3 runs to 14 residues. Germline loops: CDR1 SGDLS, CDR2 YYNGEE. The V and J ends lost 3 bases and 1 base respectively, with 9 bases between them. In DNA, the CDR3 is TGTGCCAGCAGCGGGGACACGCGCACAGATACGCAGTATTTT. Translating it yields CASSGDTRTDTQYF. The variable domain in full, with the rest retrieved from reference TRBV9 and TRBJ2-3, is DSGVTQTPKHLITATGQRVTLRCSPRSGDLSVYWYQQSLDQGLQFLIQYYNGEERAKGNILERFSAQQFPDLHSELNLSSLELGDSALYFCASSGDTRTDTQYFGPGTRLTVL.

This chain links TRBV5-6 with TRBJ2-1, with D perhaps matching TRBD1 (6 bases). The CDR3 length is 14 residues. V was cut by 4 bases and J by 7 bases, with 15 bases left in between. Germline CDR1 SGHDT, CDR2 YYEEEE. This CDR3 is CASSPGHGRNEQFF. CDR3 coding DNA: TGTGCCAGCAGCCCGGGACACGGTAGGAATGAGCAGTTCTTC.

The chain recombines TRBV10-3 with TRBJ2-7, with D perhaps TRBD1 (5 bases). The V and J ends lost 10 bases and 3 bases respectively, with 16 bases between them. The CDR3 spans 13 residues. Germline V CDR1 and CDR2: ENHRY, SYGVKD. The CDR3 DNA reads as TGTGCCACCGAGACAGAAGCTAACTACGAGCAGTACTTC. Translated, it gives CATETEANYEQYF.

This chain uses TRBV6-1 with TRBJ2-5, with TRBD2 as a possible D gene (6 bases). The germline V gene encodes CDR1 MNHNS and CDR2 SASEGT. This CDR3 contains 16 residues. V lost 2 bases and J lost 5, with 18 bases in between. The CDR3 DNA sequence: TGTGCCAGCAGTGAACGAAGCTACTCGGGGAGGGAGACCCAGTACTTC. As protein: CASSERSYSGRETQYF.

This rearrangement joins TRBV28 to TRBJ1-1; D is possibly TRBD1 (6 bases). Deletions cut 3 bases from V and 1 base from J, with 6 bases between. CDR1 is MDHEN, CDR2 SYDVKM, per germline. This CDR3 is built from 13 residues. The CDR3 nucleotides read TGTGCCAGCAGTTTCAGGGGGAACACTGAAGCTTTCTTT. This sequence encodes CASSFRGNTEAFF.

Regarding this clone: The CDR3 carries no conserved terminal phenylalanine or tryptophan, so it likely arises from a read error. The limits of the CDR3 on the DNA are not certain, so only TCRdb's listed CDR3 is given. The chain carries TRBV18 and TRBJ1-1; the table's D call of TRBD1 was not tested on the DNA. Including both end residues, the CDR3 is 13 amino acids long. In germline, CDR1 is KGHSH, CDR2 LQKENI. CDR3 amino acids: CASSPNLRDKCSK.

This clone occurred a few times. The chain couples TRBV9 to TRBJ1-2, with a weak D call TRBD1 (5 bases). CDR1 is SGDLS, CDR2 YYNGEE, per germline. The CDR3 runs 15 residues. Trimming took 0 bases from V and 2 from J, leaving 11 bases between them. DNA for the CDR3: TGTGCCAGCAGCGTAGATAAGGGGCCCAACTATGGCTACACCTTC. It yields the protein CASSVDKGPNYGYTF. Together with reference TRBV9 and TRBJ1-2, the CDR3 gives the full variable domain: DSGVTQTPKHLITATGQRVTLRCSPRSGDLSVYWYQQSLDQGLQFLIQYYNGEERAKGNILERFSAQQFPDLHSELNLSSLELGDSALYFCASSVDKGPNYGYTFGSGTRLTVV.

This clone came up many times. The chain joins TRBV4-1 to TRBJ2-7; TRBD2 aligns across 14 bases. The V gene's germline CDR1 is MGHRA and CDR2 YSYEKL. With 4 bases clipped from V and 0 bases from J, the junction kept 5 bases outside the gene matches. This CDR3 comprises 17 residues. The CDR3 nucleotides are TGCGCCAGCAGCCCCTCCGGGACTAGCGGGAGCTCCTACGAGCAGTACTTC. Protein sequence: CASSPSGTSGSSYEQYF.

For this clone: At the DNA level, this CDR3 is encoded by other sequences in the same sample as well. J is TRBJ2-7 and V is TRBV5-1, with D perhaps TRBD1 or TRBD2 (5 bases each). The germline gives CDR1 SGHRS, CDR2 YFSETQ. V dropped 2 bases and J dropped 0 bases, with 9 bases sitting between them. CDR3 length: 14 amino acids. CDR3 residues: CASSFWDGSYEQYF. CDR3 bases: TGCGCCAGCAGCTTTTGGGACGGCTCCTACGAGCAGTACTTC.

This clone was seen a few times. The DNA for the CDR3 is TGTGCCACCAGCAGTCCACAGGGGGCTGAATTGAACACTGAAGCTTTCTTT. It encodes CATSSPQGAELNTEAFF. The V gene is TRBV15, the J gene TRBJ1-1, with 9 bases lining up with TRBD1. V trimming: 3 bases; J trimming: 0 bases; junction bases outside the gene matches: 8. CDR3 size: 17 residues. Germline loops: CDR1 LNHNV, CDR2 YYDKDF (reference sequence).

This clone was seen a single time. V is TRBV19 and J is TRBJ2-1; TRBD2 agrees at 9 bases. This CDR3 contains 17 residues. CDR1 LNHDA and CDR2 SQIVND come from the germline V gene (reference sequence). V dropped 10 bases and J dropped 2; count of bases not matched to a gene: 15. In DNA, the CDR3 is TGTGCCACCCGGGACAGCCGGGGACTAGCAGCCTACAATGAGCAGTTCTTC. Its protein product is CATRDSRGLAAYNEQFF.

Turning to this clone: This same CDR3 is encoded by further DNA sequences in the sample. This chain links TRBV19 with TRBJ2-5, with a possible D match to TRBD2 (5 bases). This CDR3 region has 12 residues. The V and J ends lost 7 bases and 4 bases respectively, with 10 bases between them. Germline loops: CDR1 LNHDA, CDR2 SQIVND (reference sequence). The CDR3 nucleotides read TGTGCCAGTAAAGGTGAGGGAGAGACCCAGTACTTC. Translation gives CASKGEGETQYF.

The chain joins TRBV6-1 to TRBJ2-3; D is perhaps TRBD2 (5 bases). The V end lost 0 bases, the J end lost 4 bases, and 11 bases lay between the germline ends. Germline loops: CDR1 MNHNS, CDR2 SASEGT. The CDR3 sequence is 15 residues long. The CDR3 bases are TGTGCCAGCAGTGAAGCCAGAAAGCGGCCAGATACGCAGTATTTT. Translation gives CASSEARKRPDTQYF.